This is a list of T cell receptor beta chains from one sample in a study of T cells expressing NK-cell markers. TCRdb re-analyzed the 5' RACE reads; it lists each CDR3 protein once, without DNA. The sample holds about 160,000 distinct CDR3 sequences. Sequencing was performed on blood T cells: a sorted CD56 or NKG2C T cell subset, CD4+ or CD8+ T cells, or bulk PBMC T cells (not recorded which). The receptors stem from a woman between 18 and 70 years old in good health. Both conserved end residues are part of each CDR3. The order of the fields is V gene, J gene, CDR3 protein.

V: TRBV7-9
J: TRBJ1-2
CDR3: CASSLMDLSRGGYTF

V: TRBV5-1
J: TRBJ2-7
CDR3: CASSPIGTGLEQYF

V: TRBV12-3/TRBV12-4
J: TRBJ2-6
CDR3: CASTRLSAGANVLTF

V: TRBV6-1
J: TRBJ1-3
CDR3: CASSPRGGNTIYF

V: TRBV5-1
J: TRBJ1-1
CDR3: CASSWGQQGLNTEAFF

V: TRBV11-3
J: TRBJ2-7
CDR3: CASSLGTAYEQYF

V: TRBV20-1
J: TRBJ2-5
CDR3: CSARGLTQETQYF

V: TRBV20-1
J: TRBJ2-1
CDR3: CSAPDRTYNEQFF

V: TRBV12-3/TRBV12-4
J: TRBJ2-5
CDR3: CASSLDWGETQYF

V: TRBV4-2
J: TRBJ2-3
CDR3: CASSYIGGTNPDTQYF

V: TRBV2
J: TRBJ2-2
CDR3: CASSATGTGLTGELFF

V: TRBV4-2
J: TRBJ2-5
CDR3: CASSQVARSREPQYF

V: TRBV5-1
J: TRBJ2-2
CDR3: CASSLGQFFPGELFF

V: TRBV30
J: TRBJ2-7
CDR3: CAGTGGHPSSYEQYF

V: TRBV11-2
J: TRBJ2-7
CDR3: CASQRGYEQYF

V: TRBV6-1
J: TRBJ1-5
CDR3: CASSGQQNQPQHF

V: TRBV7-2
J: TRBJ1-3
CDR3: CASSSPGWNTIYF

V: TRBV29-1
J: TRBJ2-3
CDR3: CSVRNTGLGATDTQYF

V: TRBV9
J: TRBJ1-4
CDR3: CASSLGGIGEKLFF

V: TRBV18
J: TRBJ2-7
CDR3: CASSPQGSEQYF

V: TRBV18
J: TRBJ1-5
CDR3: CASSREGGPGSNQPQHF

V: TRBV12-3/TRBV12-4
J: TRBJ2-7
CDR3: CASSLLAGTYEQYF

V: TRBV28
J: TRBJ2-3
CDR3: CASSRIRNTQYF

V: TRBV3-1
J: TRBJ1-3
CDR3: CASSQEGRGGRNTIYF

V: TRBV9
J: TRBJ2-5
CDR3: CASTEGGDLQETQYF

V: TRBV20-1
J: TRBJ2-7
CDR3: CSAGASRGGYEQYF

V: TRBV29-1
J: TRBJ1-1
CDR3: CSVTGGRGMNTEAFF

V: TRBV3-1
J: TRBJ1-2
CDR3: CASSPRTGVNYGYTF

V: TRBV7-3
J: TRBJ1-1
CDR3: CASSPFGAGTNTEAFF

V: TRBV12-3/TRBV12-4
J: TRBJ2-5
CDR3: CASSSTLRTASGGAQETQYF

V: TRBV7-9
J: TRBJ1-5
CDR3: CASSPGHPNQPQHF

V: TRBV5-1
J: TRBJ2-2
CDR3: CASSFRIPGNTGELFF

V: TRBV12-3/TRBV12-4
J: TRBJ1-6
CDR3: CASSPGQQNSPLHF

V: TRBV4-1
J: TRBJ2-7
CDR3: CASSRAGTGVYEQYF

V: TRBV14
J: TRBJ2-7
CDR3: CASSPGLAGVSEQYF

V: TRBV2
J: TRBJ2-1
CDR3: CASSGTSAQSYNEQFF

V: TRBV20-1
J: TRBJ1-1
CDR3: CSARDDAWVNTEAFF

V: TRBV12-3/TRBV12-4
J: TRBJ2-3
CDR3: CASSLAIRGGADTQYF

V: TRBV6-5
J: TRBJ1-2
CDR3: CASSYSKARGAYGYTF

V: TRBV24-1
J: TRBJ2-5
CDR3: CATSMRDRGGETQYF

V: TRBV6-1
J: TRBJ1-4
CDR3: CASSRAGPAVGEKLFF

V: TRBV20-1
J: TRBJ2-5
CDR3: CSAVTVPQETQYF

V: TRBV5-1
J: TRBJ2-5
CDR3: CASSVGTREYF

V: TRBV28
J: TRBJ2-7
CDR3: CASSITSGSEYF

V: TRBV27
J: TRBJ1-2
CDR3: CASSFLQGNGYTF

V: TRBV6-1
J: TRBJ2-7
CDR3: CASSRHGGQTEQYF

V: TRBV7-7
J: TRBJ2-5
CDR3: CASSQTGVQETQYF

V: TRBV24-1
J: TRBJ2-4
CDR3: CATSDSSDAPNIQYF